One and the same sample provided the 2 T cell receptor beta chains below, sequenced in a study of Tregs in tolerant kidney transplant recipients. Related graft donors supplied nonmyeloablative bone marrow transplants, and mixed chimerism was transient. The protocol was immunoSEQ multiplex PCR, while the TCRdb copy is restricted to in-frame clones and leaves out a portion. Reported are 9,000 to 13,000 clones; the ten largest clones contain around 26%. The sample was CD8+ T cells from blood (PBMCs), taken 24 months after the transplant. The receptors originated from a human patient who received a combined kidney and bone marrow transplant. Some T cells may be transferred from the graft donor.

The covered CDR3 bases are TGTGCCAGCAGCTTAGTGGGGGACTACCGGTCCAATGAG. Encoded protein: CASSLVGDYRSNE. The whole CDR3 is CASSLVGDYRSNEQFF. This chain joins TRBV7-6 and TRBJ2-1; 7 bases are shared with TRBD2. The read halts 3 residues ahead of the CDR3 end, with the missing end drawn from the germline J gene. The J segment lost 6 bases and the V segment lost 1 base, leaving 9 bases of the junction unmatched. Germline V gene sequence: CDR1 SGHVS, CDR2 FNYEAQ. The CDR3 totals 16 residues.

This clone is large by frequency. The CDR3 is cut off 3 residues early in the read; its end comes from the germline J gene. The chain recombines TRBV13 with TRBJ2-1, with D tentatively TRBD1 (6 bases). The germline CDR1 and CDR2 sequences are PRHDT and FYEKMQ (reference sequence). The CDR3 length is 17 residues. The germline V and J ends were trimmed by 4 bases and 4 bases, with 20 bases remaining between them. Incomplete CDR3 DNA: TGTGCCAGCAGCTCCAGGGGACATCCTTCGGGGTACAATGAG. Its protein product is CASSSRGHPSGYNE. Given in full, the CDR3 is CASSSRGHPSGYNEQFF.